These 29 T cell receptor beta chains were all obtained from the same sample, sequenced in a study of blood T cell repertoires in COVID-19 (dated by TCRdb to 2018 to 2020). The library relied on the immunoSEQ multiplex PCR assay. Here the immuneACCESS table is served through TCRdb, limited to in-frame sequences with V and J called. Missing clones are a known gap in these copies; in checked studies unresolved V genes cover under half, and the rest lacks a known reason. This sample holds approximately 98,000 clones; 71% were observed only once. Together, the top ten hold 1.8% of the sample. Sequencing was done on a sample of peripheral blood. These receptors all stem from a woman between 40 and 55 years old with acute or convalescent COVID-19.

The chain uses TRBV7-9 and TRBJ2-5; a weak D match, TRBD2 (5 bases). Trimming stripped 5 bases from V and 5 bases from J, with 15 bases between. Germline V gene lookup returns CDR1 SEHNR and CDR2 FQNEAQ (reference sequence). The CDR3 covers 14 residues. For the CDR3, the DNA is TGTGCCAGCAGCCGAGGGTTCAAGGAGGAGACCCAGTACTTC. Translated, it gives CASSRGFKEETQYF. The complete variable domain, with remaining parts taken from reference TRBV7-9 and TRBJ2-5, reads DTGVSQNPRHKITKRGQNVTFRCDPISEHNRLYWYRQTLGQGPEFLTYFQNEAQLEKSRLLSDRFSAERPKGSFSTLEIQRTEQGDSAMYLCASSRGFKEETQYFGPGTRLLVL.

This chain joins TRBV5-1 and TRBJ1-3, with TRBD1 matching over 7 bases. The CDR3 has 14 residues. Germline V CDR1 and CDR2: SGHRS, YFSETQ. Losses at the gene ends were 6 bases for V and 2 bases for J; bases not matched to a gene: 5. This chain's CDR3 is CASTAGTAGNTIYF. Written as DNA, the CDR3 is TGCGCCAGCACGGCCGGGACAGCTGGAAACACCATATATTTT.

This clone turned up a few times. The chain has TRBV6-5 and TRBJ2-3; TRBD1 agrees at 7 bases. V lost 2 bases, J lost 11 bases, and 7 bases stayed unmatched. The CDR3 has 13 amino acids. Germline values: CDR1 MNHEY, CDR2 SVGAGI. The CDR3 loop reads CASSYHGTERQYF. The DNA of the CDR3 is TGTGCCAGCAGTTACCACGGGACAGAGAGGCAGTATTTT.

This clone was recorded many times. The V call is TRBV28, the J call TRBJ1-3; D is unclear. Germline assignment: CDR1 MDHEN and CDR2 SYDVKM. The CDR3 length is 13 residues. The V end was cut by 6 bases, the J end by 0 bases, with 6 bases between. CDR3 protein: CASSLGSGNTIYF. The DNA for the CDR3 is TGTGCCAGCAGCCTCGGCTCTGGAAACACCATATATTTT.

The chain employs TRBV11-2 and TRBJ2-2, with 7 bases that match TRBD2. The CDR3 extends over 16 amino acids. From germline, CDR1 is SGHAT and CDR2 FQNNGV. V dropped 6 bases and J dropped 8; count of bases not matched to a gene: 15. CDR3 residues: CASSKTSPLVGGELFF. The CDR3 region has the DNA TGTGCCAGCAGTAAGACTAGCCCCTTAGTCGGGGGGGAGCTGTTTTTT.

The chain combines TRBV29-1 with TRBJ2-7, with 9 bases fitting TRBD1. The CDR3 totals 14 residues. Germline values: CDR1 SQVTM, CDR2 ANQGSEA. V lost 4 bases to trimming and J lost 2 bases; unmatched junction nucleotides: 6. The CDR3: CSVAIGTGTYEQYF. CDR3 DNA: TGCAGCGTTGCCATAGGGACAGGGACCTACGAGCAGTACTTC.

The rearrangement joins TRBV5-1 to TRBJ2-1, with TRBD1 matching 9 bases. The CDR3 spans 16 residues. V trimming: 4 bases; J trimming: 4 bases; junction bases outside the gene matches: 9. CDR1 and CDR2 from the germline V gene are SGHRS and YFSETQ. The DNA of the CDR3 is TGCGCCAGCAGCCCGGACAGGGGACGAGGGTACAATGAGCAGTTCTTC. Translated: CASSPDRGRGYNEQFF.

This clone has only a few counts. The J gene is TRBJ1-4, the V gene TRBV9, with D perhaps matching TRBD1 (5 bases). From germline, CDR1 is SGDLS and CDR2 YYNGEE. The V end lost 4 bases, the J end lost 0 bases, and 13 bases lay between the germline ends. The CDR3 totals 16 residues. CDR3 bases: TGTGCCAGCAGCCCCCGACAGAGTGCAACTAATGAAAAACTGTTTTTT. Amino acid sequence: CASSPRQSATNEKLFF.

The table lists this clone with many counts. This CDR3 reads CASSRLAGDTGELFF. For the CDR3, the DNA is TGTGCCAGCTCACGACTAGCGGGGGACACCGGGGAGCTGTTTTTT. The chain uses TRBV18 and TRBJ2-2; 12 bases match TRBD2. V was pared by 4 bases and J by 3 bases, with 0 bases of the junction left unmatched. Germline V CDR1 and CDR2: KGHSH, LQKENI. This CDR3 is built from 15 residues.

This chain connects TRBV7-9 to TRBJ1-3; D not resolved. The CDR3 has 16 residues. Trimming cost V 5 bases and J 0 bases, with 14 bases left between them. CDR1 and CDR2 from the germline V gene are SEHNR and FQNEAQ (reference sequence). CDR3: CASSPAGSLSGNTIYF. CDR3 DNA: TGTGCCAGCAGCCCCGCGGGTTCCCTCTCTGGAAACACCATATATTTT.

This sequence joins TRBV7-9 and TRBJ1-6; TRBD1 is a possible D gene (6 bases). The CDR3 spans 14 residues. Germline values: CDR1 SEHNR, CDR2 FQNEAQ (reference sequence). Trimming removed 2 bases at V and 10 bases at J, with 12 bases between. The CDR3 loop reads CASSLRGAESPLHF. CDR3 sequence (DNA): TGTGCCAGCAGCTTACGGGGGGCTGAGTCACCCCTCCACTTT.

V and J are TRBV19 and TRBJ2-1; 10 bases fit TRBD1. The germline V gene encodes CDR1 LNHDA and CDR2 SQIVND (reference sequence). The CDR3 length is 14 residues. V lost 7 bases to trimming and J lost 7 bases; unmatched junction nucleotides: 7. CDR3 protein: CASNSGQGLNEQFF. CDR3 DNA sequence: TGTGCCAGTAATTCGGGACAGGGGCTTAATGAGCAGTTCTTC.

The genes are TRBV5-6 and TRBJ2-7; D is unresolved. V was trimmed by 2 bases and J by 0 bases, leaving 15 bases between them. The CDR3 extends over 16 amino acids. The germline V gene has CDR1 SGHDT and CDR2 YYEEEE. The CDR3 is CASSLGRPRSSYEQYF. The CDR3 DNA follows: TGTGCCAGCAGCTTAGGAAGGCCTAGGAGCTCCTACGAGCAGTACTTC.

This clone was counted many times. This chain links TRBV4-3 with TRBJ2-6; 9 bases map to TRBD1. Germline assignment: CDR1 LGHNA and CDR2 YSLEER. The CDR3 has 22 amino acids. Unmatched junction bases numbered 16, after V lost 0 bases and J lost 1 base. In DNA, the CDR3 is TGCGCCAGCAGCCAAGATCCAGGGCAGAAAGGGACAGGGATGTCTGGGGCCAACGTCCTGACTTTC. Translated, it gives CASSQDPGQKGTGMSGANVLTF.

This clone turned up a few times. CDR3 nucleotide sequence: TGTGCCAGCAGCTTAGCGGGGGCCTTTTATAGCAATCAGCCCCAGCATTTT. As protein: CASSLAGAFYSNQPQHF. The chain has TRBV5-6 and TRBJ1-5; a possible D gene is TRBD1 (6 bases). Trimming pared 2 bases from V and 0 bases from J, leaving 15 bases between. Germline lookup yields CDR1 SGHDT and CDR2 YYEEEE. This CDR3 has 17 residues.

The J gene is TRBJ1-2, the V gene TRBV19; D unresolved. Germline CDR1 LNHDA, CDR2 SQIVND (reference sequence). Trimming pared 5 bases from V and 4 bases from J, leaving 20 bases between. This CDR3 has 16 amino acids. Here the CDR3 reads CASSVSPGEGGYGYTF. The CDR3 DNA is TGTGCCAGTAGTGTAAGCCCAGGAGAGGGCGGCTATGGCTACACCTTC.

The genes are TRBV9 and TRBJ2-1; 9 bases fit TRBD1. The V segment lost 0 bases and the J segment 5 bases; nucleotides outside the gene matches: 6. CDR1 and CDR2 from the germline V gene are SGDLS and YYNGEE. This CDR3 is built from 16 residues. The CDR3 DNA follows: TGTGCCAGCAGCGTAGGGGGGACAGGGCCTAACAATGAGCAGTTCTTC. It yields the protein CASSVGGTGPNNEQFF.

This clone occurred a few times. The chain joins TRBV10-3 to TRBJ1-6; 8 nucleotides line up with TRBD1. The CDR3 has 14 amino acids. V lost 7 bases to trimming and J lost 9 bases; unmatched junction nucleotides: 8. Per germline, CDR1 ENHRY and CDR2 SYGVKD. The CDR3 DNA follows: TGTGCCATCACCCCGGACAGGGCCAGTTCACCCCTCCACTTT. It specifies CAITPDRASSPLHF.

The rearrangement links TRBV3-1 (or the pseudogene TRBV3-2) to TRBJ2-2; TRBD1 might be the D (6 bases). The V gene's germline CDR1 is LGHDT and CDR2 YNNKEL (reference sequence). The CDR3 has 14 residues. Trimming cost V 1 base and J 4 bases, with 7 bases left between them. The CDR3 reads CASSQGTVTGELFF. The CDR3 nucleotides read TGTGCCAGCAGCCAAGGGACAGTCACCGGGGAGCTGTTTTTT.

The rearrangement links TRBV20-1 to TRBJ2-1, with D possibly TRBD1 on 5 matching bases. Per the germline V gene, CDR1 is DFQATT and CDR2 is SNEGSKA (reference sequence). The CDR3 loop spans 16 amino acids. Trimming removed 3 bases from V and 8 bases from J, with 23 bases in between. Here the CDR3 reads CSASGHPEGGADEQFF. As DNA, the CDR3 is TGCAGTGCTAGTGGACACCCCGAAGGTGGGGCTGATGAGCAGTTCTTC.

The chain is built from TRBV10-3 and TRBJ2-2; weak D call: TRBD2 (7 bases). The CDR3 contains 14 residues. CDR1 is ENHRY and CDR2 is SYGVKD in the germline V gene. V was pared by 6 bases and J by 5 bases, with 13 bases between. The CDR3 DNA reads TGTGCCATCAGGGGGGGGCTCGATACCGGGGAGCTGTTTTTT. It translates to CAIRGGLDTGELFF.

The V call is TRBV7-3, the J call TRBJ2-2; unclear D gene. V lost 4 bases and J 3 bases, leaving 6 bases between the germline ends. Germline V gives CDR1 SGHTA, CDR2 FQGTGA. CDR3 length: 13 amino acids. The CDR3 region is CASSSIDTGELFF. CDR3 sequence (DNA): TGTGCCAGCAGCTCAATTGACACCGGGGAGCTGTTTTTT.

This clone showed up just a few times. J is TRBJ1-2 and V is TRBV7-3, with TRBD1 as a possible D gene (6 bases). CDR1 and CDR2 from the germline V gene are SGHTA and FQGTGA. CDR3 length: 13 amino acids. Trimming removed 2 bases from V and 3 bases from J, with 7 bases in between. CDR3 coding DNA: TGTGCCAGCAGCTTAGGGGGCGACTATGGCTACACCTTC. Its translation: CASSLGGDYGYTF.

The V call is TRBV5-1, the J call TRBJ2-3; 13 positions match TRBD2. CDR1 is SGHRS and CDR2 is YFSETQ in the germline V gene. Trimming removed 4 bases from V and 2 bases from J; junction bases left unmatched: 4. The CDR3 loop spans 16 amino acids. The CDR3 sequence is CASSPGTSGTTDTQYF. In DNA, the CDR3 is TGCGCCAGCAGCCCGGGGACTAGCGGGACCACAGATACGCAGTATTTT.

The CDR3 region is CASSFAGLTGELFF. The CDR3 bases are TGTGCCAGCAGCTTCGCGGGGCTCACCGGGGAGCTGTTTTTT. This chain links TRBV7-9 with TRBJ2-2; maybe TRBD2 (6 bases). Per germline, CDR1 SEHNR and CDR2 FQNEAQ (reference sequence). The V and J ends lost 3 bases and 4 bases respectively, with 9 bases between them. The CDR3 covers 14 residues.

The gene calls are TRBV9 and TRBJ1-2; TRBD1 is a possible D gene (6 bases). Germline V gene data show CDR1 as SGDLS and CDR2 as YYNGEE. The CDR3 has 15 residues. The germline V and J ends were trimmed by 4 bases and 1 base, with 14 bases remaining between them. The CDR3 DNA follows: TGTGCCAGCAGCCCCTGGGACACCAGTAACTATGGCTACACCTTC. This gives the protein CASSPWDTSNYGYTF.

The chain combines TRBV10-3 with TRBJ2-1; D ambiguous. CDR1 is ENHRY and CDR2 is SYGVKD in the germline V gene. The CDR3 runs 14 residues. V lost 3 bases and J 1 base, leaving 7 bases between the germline ends. The CDR3 protein is CAISETASYNEQFF. The CDR3 coding sequence is TGTGCCATCAGTGAAACAGCTTCCTACAATGAGCAGTTCTTC.

This chain connects TRBV29-1 to TRBJ2-3; D gene unclear. Germline CDR1 and CDR2: SQVTM and ANQGSEA. The V end was cut by 7 bases, the J end by 2 bases, with 10 bases between. The length of the CDR3 is 12 residues. The CDR3 protein is CSGQDNTDTQYF. For the CDR3, the DNA is TGCAGCGGGCAAGACAACACAGATACGCAGTATTTT.

V is TRBV30 and J is TRBJ1-4; D remains ambiguous. Between the trimmed V and J ends, which lost 4 bases and 11 bases, there was a span of 14 bases. This CDR3 has 12 amino acids. The germline V gene encodes CDR1 GTSNPN and CDR2 SVGIG (reference sequence). The CDR3 is CAWTQLADKLFF. The CDR3 DNA reads TGTGCCTGGACTCAACTGGCGGATAAACTGTTTTTT.